This T cell receptor (beta chain) was documented in a study of PD-1 blockade in mismatch repair-deficient tumors. Comment on this clone: The antigen is unknown.

Trimming pared 1 base from V and 5 bases from J, leaving 16 bases between. Germline V gene lookup returns CDR1 SQVTM and CDR2 ANQGSEA. The CDR3 loop spans 15 amino acids. Sequencing was performed with immunoSEQ multiplex PCR; in TCRdb, only in-frame clones are kept and a portion is missing. The table records approximately 9,000 clones, about 93% of them present only once. The time point was: approximately nine-day in vitro stimulation with candidate neoantigen peptide 3. TCRs were sequenced from three patients responding to pembrolizumab. The chain has TRBV29-1 and TRBJ2-3; D gene ambiguous. The sequencing here drew on cells cultured in vitro, taken from a patient treated with pembrolizumab. The receptor comes from an adult with mismatch repair-deficient cancer. CDR3 loop: CSVEVDRGVVDTQYF. The CDR3 DNA follows: TGCAGCGTTGAAGTAGACCGAGGAGTGGTAGATACGCAGTATTTT.